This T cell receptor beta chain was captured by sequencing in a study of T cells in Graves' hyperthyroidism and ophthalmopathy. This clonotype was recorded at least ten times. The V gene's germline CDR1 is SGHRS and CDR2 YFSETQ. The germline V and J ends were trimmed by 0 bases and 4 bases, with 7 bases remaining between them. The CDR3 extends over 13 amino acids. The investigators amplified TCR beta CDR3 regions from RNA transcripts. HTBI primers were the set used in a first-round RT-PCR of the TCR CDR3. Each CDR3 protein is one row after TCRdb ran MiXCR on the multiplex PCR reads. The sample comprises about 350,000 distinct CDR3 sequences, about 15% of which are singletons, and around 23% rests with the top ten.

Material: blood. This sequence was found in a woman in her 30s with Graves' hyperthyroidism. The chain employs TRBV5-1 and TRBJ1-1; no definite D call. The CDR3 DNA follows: TGCGCCAGCAGCTTGGATAGGCTCACTGAAGCTTTCTTT. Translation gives CASSLDRLTEAFF.